What follows describes a single T cell receptor (beta chain). These data are taken from a study of shared clonotypes between healthy human individuals. DNA at 150 to 200 ng, 25,000 to 30,000 T cell genomes, went into sorted-subset replicate PCRs. This table comes from immunoSEQ multiplex PCR, and its TCRdb copy is limited to in-frame clones, with some not included. The table lists about 2.2 million clones, just over 90% of them singletons, with around 1.8% in the top ten. Germline CDR1 reads SEHNR; CDR2 reads FQNEAQ (reference sequence). Trimming took 4 bases from V and 0 from J, leaving 12 bases between them. The CDR3 covers 15 residues. Naive CD8 populations comprised CD45RO-negative cells positively selected for CCR7, excluding terminally differentiated effector memory CD45RA+ cells.

The TCR comes from a man in his late teens or twenties in good health. Some clones in this sample may be carry-over from other donors' samples. The V call is TRBV7-9, the J call TRBJ1-1; TRBD1 is a possible D gene (5 bases). Sequenced: naive CD8+ T cells from PBMCs. For the CDR3, the DNA is TGTGCCAGCAGCTCCGCCGGGGACTTGAACACTGAAGCTTTCTTT. This sequence encodes CASSSAGDLNTEAFF.